This T cell receptor (beta chain) is from a study of blood T cells in healthy people across ages. Broader study findings: Unsorted PBMCs blocked a conclusive comparison of naive and antigen-experienced cells.

A sample-barcoded 5' primer and a J-beta primer mix were used in a second PCR of roughly 6 to 11 cycles. TCRdb itself ran the 5' RACE reads through MiXCR, one entry per CDR3 protein. The sample has some 560,000 distinct CDR3 sequences, approximately 26% seen once. CDR1 DFQATT and CDR2 SNEGSKA come from the germline V gene (reference sequence). CDR3 length equals 12 residues. No fewer than 5.5 micrograms of total RNA were isolated from every sample. For this clonotype: Its antigen remains unidentified.

Separately, the same data were catalogued under a study of T cells of mothers and their children. That study reports: Related pairs of mothers and children showed slightly higher, non-significant overlap versus unrelated pairs.

The material sequenced was blood. The receptor's source is a boy under 10 years old in good health. This chain connects TRBV20-1 to TRBJ2-5; tentatively, D is TRBD2 (5 bases). The DNA end is a closer match to TRBJ2-7, so the J assignment may be wrong. The CDR3: CSAKLDAYEQYF. CDR3 nucleotide sequence: TGCAGTGCTAAACTAGATGCCTACGAGCAGTACTTC.